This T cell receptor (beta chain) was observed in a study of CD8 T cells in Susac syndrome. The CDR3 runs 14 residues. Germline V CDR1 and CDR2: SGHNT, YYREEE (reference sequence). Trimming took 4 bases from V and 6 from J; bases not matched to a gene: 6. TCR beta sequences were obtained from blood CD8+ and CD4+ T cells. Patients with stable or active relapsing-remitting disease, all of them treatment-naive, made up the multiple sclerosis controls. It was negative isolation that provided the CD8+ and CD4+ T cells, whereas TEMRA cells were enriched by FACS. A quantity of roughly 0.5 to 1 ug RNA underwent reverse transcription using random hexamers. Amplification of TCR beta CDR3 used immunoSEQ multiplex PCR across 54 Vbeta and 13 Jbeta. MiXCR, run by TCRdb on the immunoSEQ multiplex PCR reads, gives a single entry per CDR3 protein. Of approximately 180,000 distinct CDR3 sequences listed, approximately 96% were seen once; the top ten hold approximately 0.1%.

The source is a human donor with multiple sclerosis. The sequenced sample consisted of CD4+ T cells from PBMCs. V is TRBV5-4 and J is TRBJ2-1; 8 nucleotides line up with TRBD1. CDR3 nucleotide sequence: TGTGCCAGCAGCGGGGGACAGGCTCGCAATGAGCAGTTCTTC. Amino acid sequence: CASSGGQARNEQFF.